This T cell receptor (beta chain) was sequenced in a study of Ad26.COV2.S vaccination and SARS-CoV-2 variants (dated by TCRdb to 2020 to 2022). Study-wide context: Vaccine-arm donors were drawn from COV1001, a multicentre, randomized, double-blind, placebo-controlled phase I-IIa trial of Ad26.COV2.S in healthy adults. The TCR-sequenced set comprised about 30 samples: 19 Ad26.COV2.S vaccine recipients, 5 placebo recipients and 8 SARS-CoV-2 convalescent individuals. Ad26.COV2.S was administered intramuscularly at a dose of 5x10^10 or 1x10^11 viral particles, either as one shot or as two shots given 56 days apart. Participants in the trial were split at random into five groups of five each, receiving low-dose or high-dose Ad26.COV2.S once or twice, or else placebo on both occasions. TCRbeta repertoire sequencing was used to assess the specificity and breadth of SARS-CoV-2-reactive T cell receptors after Ad26.COV2.S vaccination. Investigators remained blinded to trial group allocation during experiments and outcome assessment.

The immunoSEQ Assay was the method used to sequence TCRbeta CDR3 regions. After extraction, genomic DNA underwent amplification by bias-controlled multiplex PCR, followed by high-throughput sequencing. For the original study's pipeline: To quantify the absolute abundance of each unique TCRbeta CDR3 region, sequences were collapsed and filtered. Usable DNA was measured by amplifying reference genes present in all nucleated cells, and TCRbeta template counts were normalized to that usable DNA to estimate T cell fraction. Repertoire TCRs were annotated as SARS-CoV-2-specific when V gene, CDR3 amino acid sequence and J gene were exactly matched to a known reactive TCR set. The reference SARS-CoV-2 TCR set came from MIRA and was filtered for enrichment in COVID-19-positive ImmuneCODE repertoires, removing public or cross-reactive TCRs. Using the MIRA antigens, annotated TCRs were further analysed by specific ORF or by position within an ORF. Breadth was defined as annotated unique rearrangements over total unique productive rearrangements; depth was the summed frequency of those rearrangements. Group comparisons of TCR breadth used two-sided Wilcoxon rank-sum tests. Sourced from immuneACCESS, this table was stored by TCRdb with only in-frame sequences that have V and J called. A share of the clones is absent; for the studies checked, an unresolved V gene accounts for under half, and the remainder has no known explanation. From that table come the V and J calls and clone size; the DNA was used to work out D and trimming. The sample table holds hundreds of thousands of clones, of which around nine tenths were seen once. Around 3.7% of the sample is held by the ten biggest clonotypes.

Regarding this clone: Its binding antigen is unknown. Base quality data are lacking; no much larger clone is found one base away.

Broader findings and caveats from the paper: The study was not powered for comparison of responses between vaccine doses or regimens. After vaccination, spike-specific CD8+ and CD4+ T cell responses were reported to show substantial breadth. The authors noted that the TCR breadth and depth analyses may have underestimated total T cell responses. Spike-specific TCR breadth was higher in Ad26.COV2.S recipients than in placebo recipients (P = 0.0014). Comparable non-spike TCR breadth was observed between vaccine and placebo recipients, consistent with only spike being contained in the vaccine.

The label giving this sample's treatment or condition can be read as: around 19 received Ad26.COV2.S at low or high dose, single or two shots; 5 received placebo; per-sample allocation not given. Repertoires of vaccine and placebo recipients were sequenced from samples taken on day 63 after the first injection. In Cohort 1b, about two dozen adults aged 18-55 years were enrolled at a single site in Boston, USA, between 29 July and 7 August 2020. As a vaccine, Ad26.COV2.S was a replication-incompetent adenovirus type 26 vector that expressed a prefusion-stabilized SARS-CoV-2 spike protein derived from the original Wuhan strain. This clonotype was obtained from a person aged 18-60 years who received the Ad26.COV2.S COVID-19 vaccine or a placebo. Sample: peripheral blood, taken in a trial of Ad26.COV2.S vaccine versus placebo.

The nucleotides read TGTGCCAGCAGTGAAGTGCGAAGGGCCGACGAGCAGTACTTC. This encodes CASSEVRRADEQYF. The receptor chain draws on TRBV6-1 and TRBJ2-7; the D gene is not confidently resolved. CDR1 and CDR2, per the germline V gene, are MNHNS and SASEGT. Trimming takes 1 base from V and 5 bases from J, and the germline ends sit 12 bases apart. Measured from the cysteine to the phenylalanine, the CDR3 is 14 residues long. Only CDR3 DNA is held: 42 bases, read in frame from base 1.